The next 29 T cell receptor beta chains were all read from a single sample in a study of naive and memory T cell subsets. Their recognized antigens are unknown. Whole-study results and caveats: Especially in CD8 cells, naive repertoires contained a few larger clonotypes, possibly CD45RA-re-expressing memory cells.

Both TRBC1 and TRBC2 were covered by a beta constant-region primer of two equimolar oligonucleotides. Nested alpha and beta constant-region primers with the SP2 primer drove four PCR rounds on ligated cDNA. TCRdb independently ran MiXCR on the UMI-ligation and nested PCR reads; one entry per CDR3 protein. The table includes approximately 90,000 distinct CDR3 sequences, 10% to 12% detected once. The sequenced sample was naive CD4+ T cells from blood. The receptors derive from a human donor in good health.

This clonotype was recorded at least ten times. The rearrangement joins TRBV7-9 to TRBJ2-7; 13 bases match TRBD2. V gave up 5 bases and J gave up 9 bases; unmatched junction bases: 10. This CDR3 contains 15 residues. Germline V gene sequence: CDR1 SEHNR, CDR2 FQNEAQ (reference sequence). The CDR3 loop is CASSLEGLAGDWQYF. DNA for the CDR3: TGTGCCAGCAGCCTAGAAGGACTAGCGGGAGACTGGCAGTACTTC.

This clonotype was counted only a few times. The chain recombines TRBV20-1 with TRBJ2-7, with D perhaps TRBD1 (5 bases). CDR1 and CDR2 (germline): DFQATT, SNEGSKA (reference sequence). This CDR3 spans 14 amino acids. Trimming took off 3 bases at V and 2 bases at J, with 14 bases between the two ends. CDR3 nucleotide sequence: TGCAGTGCTAGGCGCCCCCGACAGACCTACGAGCAGTACTTC. It specifies CSARRPRQTYEQYF.

Ten or more counts support this clonotype. J is TRBJ2-3 and V is TRBV20-1; 7 positions agree with TRBD2. Unmatched junction bases numbered 4, after V lost 6 bases and J lost 7 bases. The CDR3 contains 11 residues. CDR1 is DFQATT, CDR2 SNEGSKA, per germline (reference sequence). CDR3 region: CSAAAGYTQYF. The CDR3 DNA is TGCAGTGCCGCAGCGGGGTATACGCAGTATTTT.

This clonotype appeared a few times. The chain carries TRBV3-1 and TRBJ1-2, with no clear D. This CDR3 has 12 residues. Germline CDR1 reads LGHDT; CDR2 reads YNNKEL (reference sequence). V was trimmed by 1 base and J by 4 bases, leaving 4 bases between them. In DNA form, the CDR3 reads TGTGCCAGCAGCCAAGTTAGCTATGGCTACACCTTC. Its protein is CASSQVSYGYTF.

This clonotype occurred many times. The chain carries TRBV7-2 and TRBJ2-7; a possible D gene is TRBD1 (6 bases). Germline V lookup: CDR1 SGHTA, CDR2 FQGNSA. V was shortened by 7 bases and J by 4 bases, with 20 bases between the two germline ends. CDR3 length: 15 residues. The CDR3 coding sequence is TGTGCCAGCACAAACCGGGACAAGGGAAGATACGAGCAGTACTTC. Its translation is CASTNRDKGRYEQYF.

This clonotype was counted between two and nine times. V usage is TRBV5-1 and J usage is TRBJ2-1; D gene ambiguous. Trimming took 2 bases from V and 2 from J, leaving 11 bases between them. The CDR3 covers 15 residues. CDR1 is SGHRS, CDR2 YFSETQ, per germline. This CDR3 is CASSLSAPPYNEQFF. In nucleotides, the CDR3 is TGCGCCAGCAGCTTATCTGCCCCGCCCTACAATGAGCAGTTCTTC.

This clonotype was counted between two and nine times. The rearrangement uses TRBV30 and TRBJ1-1; tentative D call: TRBD1 (5 bases). The germline V gene encodes CDR1 GTSNPN and CDR2 SVGIG (reference sequence). The CDR3 consists of 15 residues. V lost 0 bases to trimming and J lost 0 bases, with 11 bases between them. CDR3 DNA: TGTGCCTGGAGTGTAATGAGGGGTATGAACACTGAAGCTTTCTTT. Its protein product is CAWSVMRGMNTEAFF.

This clonotype has only a few counts. Here the CDR3 reads CASRILAGATDTQYF. CDR3 sequence (DNA): TGTGCCAGCAGGATACTAGCGGGGGCTACAGATACGCAGTATTTT. The chain combines TRBV6-1 with TRBJ2-3; 11 bases are a match to TRBD2. With 6 bases clipped from V and 3 bases from J, the junction kept 5 bases outside the gene matches. Germline V gene data show CDR1 as MNHNS and CDR2 as SASEGT. This CDR3 has 15 amino acids.

The chain links TRBV5-5 to TRBJ1-5; TRBD1 matches 7 bases. This CDR3 has 15 residues. V lost 4 bases to trimming and J lost 2 bases; unmatched junction nucleotides: 6. CDR1 is SGHKS and CDR2 is YYEKEE in the germline V gene (reference sequence). CDR3 nucleotides: TGTGCCAGCAGCCTCGGACAGGTGGGCAATCAGCCCCAGCATTTT. Its translation: CASSLGQVGNQPQHF. Supplemented by reference TRBV5-5 and TRBJ1-5, the full variable domain reads DAGVTQSPTHLIKTRGQQVTLRCSPISGHKSVSWYQQVLGQGPQFIFQYYEKEERGRGNFPDRFSARQFPNYSSELNVNALLLGDSALYLCASSLGQVGNQPQHFGDGTRLSIL.

This chain links TRBV6-1 with TRBJ1-1; D gene unclear. Germline V gene lookup returns CDR1 MNHNS and CDR2 SASEGT. The V and J ends lost 1 base and 4 bases respectively, with 7 bases between them. This CDR3 is 13 amino acids long. This CDR3 is CASSEGGRTEAFF. The CDR3 DNA reads TGTGCCAGCAGTGAAGGGGGTCGCACTGAAGCTTTCTTT.

Regarding this clonotype: It is unclear where the CDR3 begins or ends on the DNA, so no DNA is shown, and the CDR3 is as TCRdb lists it. The chain employs TRBV7-5 and TRBJ1-6; no DNA check was done on the table's D call, TRBD1. TRBV7-5 is assigned pseudogene status. With termini counted, the CDR3 has 17 amino acids. CDR3: CISVPEVSDRGRSPLHF.

The chain links TRBV2 to TRBJ1-2, with D perhaps matching TRBD1 (6 bases). CDR3 length: 14 residues. V lost 6 bases and J lost 2, with 13 bases in between. CDR1 is SNHLY and CDR2 is FYNNEI in the germline V gene. CDR3 nucleotides: TGTGCCAGCAGATTGGACAGCCCGAACTATGGCTACACCTTC. Protein: CASRLDSPNYGYTF.

The chain recombines TRBV10-1 with TRBJ2-2; TRBD2 matches at 8 bases. The CDR3 consists of 16 residues. CDR1 is WNHNN and CDR2 is SYGVQD in the germline V gene (reference sequence). The V gene end was trimmed by 2 bases and the J gene end by 3 bases; junction bases not matched to a gene: 5. The CDR3 is CASSEPGLEHTGELFF. CDR3 bases: TGCGCCAGCAGTGAGCCGGGACTAGAGCACACCGGGGAGCTGTTTTTT.

This clonotype was counted at least ten times. This chain connects TRBV7-2 to TRBJ2-7; 13 bases fit TRBD2. Germline CDR1 SGHTA, CDR2 FQGNSA. Trimming cost V 1 base and J 5 bases; bases outside gene matches: 14. The CDR3 has 19 residues. The CDR3: CASSLVRLAGGLSPNEQYF. CDR3 coding DNA: TGTGCCAGCAGCTTAGTGAGACTAGCGGGGGGCCTGTCGCCCAACGAGCAGTACTTC.

This clonotype was seen only a few times. The chain couples TRBV6-6 to TRBJ1-6; D remains unclear. The CDR3 covers 14 residues. V gave up 6 bases and J gave up 0 bases, with 6 bases separating them. Germline values: CDR1 MNHNY, CDR2 SVGAGI (reference sequence). CDR3 protein: CASSVSSYNSPLHF. The CDR3 nucleotides are TGTGCCAGCAGCGTTAGCTCCTATAATTCACCCCTCCACTTT.

The rearrangement joins TRBV20-1 to TRBJ1-1, with D unresolved. CDR3 length: 11 residues. V lost 1 base, J lost 11 bases, and 11 bases lay in between. CDR1 and CDR2 (germline): DFQATT, SNEGSKA (reference sequence). As DNA, the CDR3 is TGCAGTGCTAGAGGAGGCCAACGGGCTTTCTTT. Encoded protein: CSARGGQRAFF.

This clonotype was observed a few times. This chain joins TRBV29-1 and TRBJ2-3; no definite D call. Trimming cost V 5 bases and J 1 base, with 16 bases left between them. Germline V lookup: CDR1 SQVTM, CDR2 ANQGSEA. CDR3 length: 15 residues. The CDR3 spells CSVCAQLIGTDTQYF. The DNA of the CDR3 is TGCAGCGTTTGTGCCCAACTAATAGGCACAGATACGCAGTATTTT.

This clonotype was detected a few times. The chain links TRBV7-9 to TRBJ1-3; possible D gene TRBD1, 5 bases. Per germline, CDR1 SEHNR and CDR2 FQNEAQ (reference sequence). V lost 3 bases and J lost 0, with 12 bases in between. This CDR3 comprises 16 residues. CDR3 in amino acids: CASSLTDESSGNTIYF. In DNA form, the CDR3 reads TGTGCCAGCAGCTTGACAGACGAAAGCTCTGGAAACACCATATATTTT.

J is TRBJ2-7 and V is TRBV20-1; tentatively, D is TRBD2 (6 bases). Trimming took off 3 bases at V and 4 bases at J, with 22 bases between the two ends. CDR3 length equals 16 residues. Germline V gene lookup returns CDR1 DFQATT and CDR2 SNEGSKA (reference sequence). The CDR3 region is CSARGELGGRLYEQYF. Here the CDR3 DNA reads TGCAGTGCTAGGGGAGAGCTCGGGGGTAGATTGTACGAGCAGTACTTC.

This clonotype was observed at least ten times. The chain employs TRBV20-1 and TRBJ2-1, with D maybe TRBD1 (6 bases). CDR3 length equals 16 residues. Trimming pared 2 bases from V and 2 bases from J, leaving 16 bases between. CDR1 is DFQATT and CDR2 is SNEGSKA in the germline V gene (reference sequence). Here the CDR3 DNA reads TGCAGTGCTAGACCACCCCCGGGACAACCCTACAATGAGCAGTTCTTC. Residues: CSARPPPGQPYNEQFF.

This clonotype has just a few counts. The J gene is TRBJ2-2, the V gene TRBV20-1, with TRBD2 matching over 7 bases. CDR1 and CDR2 from the germline V gene are DFQATT and SNEGSKA (reference sequence). Trimming cost V 3 bases and J 1 base; bases outside gene matches: 5. This CDR3 is 15 amino acids long. In nucleotides, the CDR3 is TGCAGTGCTAGGATGTCGGGAGGGAACACCGGGGAGCTGTTTTTT. Translating gives CSARMSGGNTGELFF.

This clonotype was found a few times. CDR3: CSALGQLNEKLFF. In nucleotides, the CDR3 is TGCAGCGCCTTGGGACAGCTTAATGAAAAACTGTTTTTT. The chain uses TRBV29-1 and TRBJ1-4; TRBD1 aligns across 7 bases. This CDR3 region has 13 residues. CDR1 is SQVTM and CDR2 is ANQGSEA in the germline V gene. The V gene end was trimmed by 7 bases and the J gene end by 4 bases; junction bases not matched to a gene: 6.

There are many counts of this clonotype. This chain connects TRBV30 to TRBJ1-6, with D hard to call. This CDR3 contains 15 residues. The V end lost 5 bases, the J end lost 8 bases, and 19 bases lay between the germline ends. The V gene's germline CDR1 is GTSNPN and CDR2 SVGIG (reference sequence). The CDR3, as DNA: TGTGCCTGGGGCGTCCCGGGAGAAAGGGATTCACCCCTCCACTTT. Protein product: CAWGVPGERDSPLHF.

There are a few counts of this clonotype. The rearrangement links TRBV3-1 to TRBJ2-3; 8 positions agree with TRBD2. The CDR3 covers 15 residues. Losses at the gene ends were 7 bases for V and 4 bases for J; bases not matched to a gene: 10. The germline V gene encodes CDR1 LGHDT and CDR2 YNNKEL (reference sequence). Here the CDR3 DNA reads TGTGCCAGCACCTACTTGGCGGGAGGCGCAGATACGCAGTATTTT. Translated, it gives CASTYLAGGADTQYF.

Only a few counts were recorded for this clonotype. This sequence joins TRBV28 and TRBJ2-7, with TRBD2 identical over 7 bases. The germline V gene encodes CDR1 MDHEN and CDR2 SYDVKM. The ends lost 2 bases at V and 3 bases at J; junction bases unmatched: 4. The CDR3 runs 14 residues. The CDR3 DNA reads as TGTGCCAGCAGTTTAGAGCGGGGATTCTACGAGCAGTACTTC. Translated: CASSLERGFYEQYF.

This clonotype was recorded a few times. V usage is TRBV5-6 and J usage is TRBJ2-3, with unresolved D. The length of the CDR3 is 14 residues. Trimming removed 4 bases at V and 3 bases at J, with 12 bases between. Germline V gene sequence: CDR1 SGHDT, CDR2 YYEEEE. CDR3 DNA: TGTGCCAGCAGCCCTGGGCCCGGGACAGATACGCAGTATTTT. Amino acids: CASSPGPGTDTQYF.

This clonotype showed up just a few times. This chain uses TRBV6-2 or TRBV6-3 with TRBJ2-1, with 11 nucleotides matching TRBD2. CDR1 and CDR2 from the germline V gene are MNHEY and SVGEGT. V was pared by 5 bases and J by 7 bases, with 7 bases of the junction left unmatched. The CDR3 has 15 residues. The CDR3 is CASSAPGLAENEQFF. The CDR3 DNA reads TGTGCCAGCAGTGCACCGGGACTAGCGGAAAATGAGCAGTTCTTC.

This clonotype was found once. The chain recombines TRBV7-2 with TRBJ2-7; 7 nucleotides align to TRBD2. This CDR3 has 16 amino acids. The junction had 8 bases not matched to a gene; V was cut back by 3 bases and J by 0 bases. Germline values: CDR1 SGHTA, CDR2 FQGNSA. The CDR3 protein is CASSFGAGVSSYEQYF. The CDR3 nucleotides read TGTGCCAGCAGCTTTGGGGCGGGGGTAAGCTCCTACGAGCAGTACTTC. Full variable domain (remainder filled in from reference TRBV7-2 and TRBJ2-7): GAGVSQSPSNKVTEKGKDVELRCDPISGHTALYWYRQSLGQGLEFLIYFQGNSAPDKSGLPSDRFSAERTGGSVSTLTIQRTQQEDSAVYLCASSFGAGVSSYEQYFGPGTRLTVT.

In this sample, this clonotype turned up a few times. The chain links TRBV7-3 to TRBJ2-1; D perhaps matches TRBD1 (6 bases). This CDR3 spans 16 amino acids. The V gene's germline CDR1 is SGHTA and CDR2 FQGTGA. Trimming cost V 5 bases and J 4 bases, with 18 bases left between them. This chain's CDR3 is CASSLQGLNQYNEQFF. CDR3 nucleotides: TGTGCCAGCAGCCTACAGGGCCTAAATCAATACAATGAGCAGTTCTTC.